This T cell receptor beta chain was found in a study of T cell repertoires in cytomegalovirus infection (dated by TCRdb to between 2019 and 2020). About the full investigation: Because public TCR beta signatures pointed to carriage of CMV infection together with the matching HLA type, the HLA type of each donor mattered for the analysis.

The CDR3 runs 17 residues from the cysteine to the phenylalanine. The DNA shown is the 51-base CDR3, in frame from base 1. CDR1 and CDR2 (MNHEY, SVGEGT) derive from the germline V gene. Trimming removed 5 bases from V and 4 bases from J; the gene matches leave 11 bases unexplained. The paper as a whole reports these results and caveats: In the ex vivo response, HLA-C-restricted CMV-specific TCR beta clonotypes were dominant, and in two of eight donors the single most frequent clonotype came from this HLA-C-restricted group. In both this cohort and an independent roughly 330-donor cohort, the cumulative frequency of public TCR beta family members distinguished carriers of CMV infection plus the relevant HLA type.

For this clonotype: Its antigen target is currently unknown. No much larger clonotype is one base removed from it; base qualities were not supplied.

The run used an Illumina HiSeq 1500. Using fastp trimming at Q25 and MiXCR clonotype assembly, TCRdb reanalyzed the public sequencing data and kept in-frame beta chains. All rows with the same CDR3 protein become a single entry with the most common DNA and genes. The sample records 200,000 to 300,000 distinct CDR3 sequences, roughly 9% of which are singletons. The leading ten clones occupy over 13% of the sample. The sample was PBMCs. The clonotype originates from a human donor in good health (CMV status not recorded). Some clones in this sample may be carry-over from other donors' samples. The chain is assembled from TRBV6-2 or TRBV6-3 and TRBJ1-1; 12 nucleotides in the junction match TRBD1. The CDR3 protein sequence reads: CASSAGTGGFGSTEAFF. The nucleotide sequence reads TGTGCCAGCAGTGCCGGGACAGGGGGCTTTGGATCCACTGAAGCTTTCTTT.